This T cell receptor beta chain derives from a study of early T cells in non-severe SARS-CoV-2 infection. Overall study findings and caveats: VDJdb matching favored anti-spike CD8 responses, missing private and CD4 specificities.

This clonotype was seen more than once but under ten times. Antigen: not known. In TCRdb, the 5' RACE reads were re-called with MiXCR into one record per CDR3 protein. The data hold about 110,000 distinct CDR3 sequences, with 11% observed a single time. The TCR sequence derives from an adult who was a healthcare worker with PCR-confirmed SARS-CoV-2 infection or an uninfected control (not recorded which). Sequences were obtained from whole blood.

The CDR3 bases are TGTGCCAGCTGTGCGACCGGGACACCCTCCTACGAGCAGTACTTC. It translates to CASCATGTPSYEQYF. V and J are TRBV28 and TRBJ2-7, with a weak D call TRBD1 (6 bases). Germline values: CDR1 MDHEN, CDR2 SYDVKM. Trimming removed 8 bases at V and 0 bases at J, with 17 bases between. This CDR3 is built from 15 residues.